These 11 T cell receptor beta chains came from one sample sequenced in a study of T-cell reconstitution after alpha-beta-depleted transplantation in children. Unique molecular identifiers were incorporated into the prepared TCRbeta library. TCRdb used MiXCR to reprocess the PCR reads, holding one entry per CDR3 protein. The data hold about 240,000 distinct CDR3 sequences, with roughly 26% observed a single time. Material: PBMCs, obtained before TCRalphabeta/CD19-depleted stem cell transplant. Receptors originate from a girl aged 2-15 years with Fanconi anemia, due to receive a stem cell transplant.

The chain has TRBV5-1 and TRBJ2-5; D might be TRBD2 (5 bases). Germline lookup yields CDR1 SGHRS and CDR2 YFSETQ. The CDR3 contains 13 residues. The germline V and J ends were trimmed by 0 bases and 5 bases, with 8 bases remaining between them. Here the CDR3 DNA reads TGCGCCAGCAGCTTGGTTACGGGGGAGACCCAGTACTTC. Its protein is CASSLVTGETQYF.

The gene calls are TRBV4-1 and TRBJ2-6, with 7 bases that match TRBD1. The CDR3 consists of 16 residues. Germline CDR1 and CDR2: MGHRA and YSYEKL. The ends lost 4 bases at V and 4 bases at J; junction bases unmatched: 7. CDR3 region: CASSPPDRAGANVLTF. CDR3 DNA: TGCGCCAGCAGCCCGCCAGACAGGGCCGGGGCCAACGTCCTGACTTTC.

This clonotype was seen ten or more times. The rearrangement uses TRBV11-2 and TRBJ2-1, with TRBD2 matching over 10 bases. This CDR3 is 16 amino acids long. After removal of 0 bases from V and 8 bases from J, the junction contained 7 bases not matched to a gene. CDR1 is SGHAT and CDR2 is FQNNGV in the germline V gene. Written as DNA, the CDR3 is TGTGCCAGCAGCTTAGATACCCTAGCGGGAGTGGATGAGCAGTTCTTC. Translating it yields CASSLDTLAGVDEQFF.

This clonotype was detected many times. This chain joins TRBV20-1 and TRBJ1-1; possibly TRBD1 for D (5 bases). Between the trimmed V and J ends, which lost 8 bases and 10 bases, there was a span of 11 bases. Germline CDR1 DFQATT, CDR2 SNEGSKA (reference sequence). The CDR3 has 9 amino acids. The CDR3: CSTWGGAFF. CDR3 sequence (DNA): TGCAGTACGTGGGGGGGAGCTTTCTTT.

The chain has TRBV28 and TRBJ1-2; the D gene is possibly TRBD1 (6 bases). This CDR3 comprises 16 residues. Germline assignment: CDR1 MDHEN and CDR2 SYDVKM. With 5 bases removed from V and 1 base from J, the gap between germline ends came to 17 bases. The DNA for the CDR3 is TGTGCCAGCAGTACAACAGGGATGGGCCTTAACTATGGCTACACCTTC. Its translation is CASSTTGMGLNYGYTF.

The V gene is TRBV15, the J gene TRBJ2-3; perhaps TRBD2 as D (8 bases). Trimming removed 6 bases at V and 1 base at J, with 20 bases between. There are 17 residues in the CDR3. Germline V lookup: CDR1 LNHNV, CDR2 YYDKDF (reference sequence). In DNA form, the CDR3 reads TGTGCCACCAGTCCTGAGGGGGCGGGAGGACGCACAGATACGCAGTATTTT. Translation gives CATSPEGAGGRTDTQYF.

This clonotype appeared many times. V is TRBV20-1 and J is TRBJ2-1; 8 nucleotides agree with TRBD2. V dropped 5 bases and J dropped 6; count of bases not matched to a gene: 15. Germline V CDR1 and CDR2: DFQATT, SNEGSKA (reference sequence). The CDR3 is 16 residues long. CDR3 residues: CSAGYLAGTRGNEQFF. The CDR3 DNA sequence: TGCAGTGCTGGATATTTAGCGGGGACTAGGGGCAATGAGCAGTTCTTC.

This clonotype was counted a few times. The DNA for the CDR3 is TGCAGTGCTAGGGCTAGCGGGCCCCAAGAGACCCAGTACTTC. This encodes CSARASGPQETQYF. This rearrangement joins TRBV20-1 to TRBJ2-5; 8 positions match TRBD2. The CDR3 is 14 residues long. Germline V gene lookup returns CDR1 DFQATT and CDR2 SNEGSKA (reference sequence). The trim removed 3 bases at V and 1 base at J, leaving 4 bases unmatched.

In this sample, this clonotype turned up a few times. This chain uses TRBV10-3 with TRBJ2-3, with a weak D call TRBD1 (5 bases). Trimming stripped 10 bases from V and 5 bases from J, with 25 bases between. The CDR3 totals 16 residues. The germline CDR1 and CDR2 sequences are ENHRY and SYGVKD. CDR3 in amino acids: CATPISPQAVEDTQYF. The CDR3 coding sequence is TGTGCCACCCCGATTAGCCCACAGGCGGTCGAAGATACGCAGTATTTT.

This clonotype was recorded a few times. CDR3 DNA: TGCAGCGTTGAAGACCCCGTCGGGGGAAGCTCCTACGAGCAGTACTTC. Translating it yields CSVEDPVGGSSYEQYF. The V call is TRBV29-1, the J call TRBJ2-7, with TRBD2 as a possible D gene (6 bases). The CDR3 extends over 16 amino acids. The V end lost 0 bases, the J end lost 0 bases, and 15 bases lay between the germline ends. Germline V gene sequence: CDR1 SQVTM, CDR2 ANQGSEA.

In this sample, this clonotype turned up many times. This chain links TRBV9 with TRBJ2-3, with TRBD1 matching 7 bases. Trimming removed 4 bases from V and 3 bases from J; junction bases left unmatched: 11. The germline gives CDR1 SGDLS, CDR2 YYNGEE. The CDR3 has 16 residues. CDR3 in amino acids: CASSIKTGTLTDTQYF. The CDR3 DNA reads TGTGCCAGCAGCATCAAGACAGGGACCCTGACAGATACGCAGTATTTT.